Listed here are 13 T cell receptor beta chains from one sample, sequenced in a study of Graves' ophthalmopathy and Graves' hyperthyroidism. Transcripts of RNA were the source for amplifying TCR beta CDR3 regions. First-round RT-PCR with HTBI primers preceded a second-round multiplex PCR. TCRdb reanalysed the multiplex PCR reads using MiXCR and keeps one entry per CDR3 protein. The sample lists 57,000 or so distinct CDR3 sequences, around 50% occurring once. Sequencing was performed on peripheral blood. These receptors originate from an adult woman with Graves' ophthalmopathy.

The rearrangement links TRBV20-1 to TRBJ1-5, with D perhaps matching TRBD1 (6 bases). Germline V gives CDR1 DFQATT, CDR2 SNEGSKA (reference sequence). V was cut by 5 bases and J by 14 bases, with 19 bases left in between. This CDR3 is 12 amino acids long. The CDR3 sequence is CSALGPGGNEHF. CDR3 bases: TGCAGTGCTCTAGGACCCGGGGGCAATGAGCATTTT.

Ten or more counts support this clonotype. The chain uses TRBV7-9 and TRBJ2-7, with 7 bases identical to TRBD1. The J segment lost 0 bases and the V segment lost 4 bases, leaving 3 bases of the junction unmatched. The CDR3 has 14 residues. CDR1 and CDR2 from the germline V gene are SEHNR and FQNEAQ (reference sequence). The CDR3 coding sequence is TGTGCCAGCAGCTCCAGGACAGGCTCCTACGAGCAGTACTTC. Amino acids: CASSSRTGSYEQYF.

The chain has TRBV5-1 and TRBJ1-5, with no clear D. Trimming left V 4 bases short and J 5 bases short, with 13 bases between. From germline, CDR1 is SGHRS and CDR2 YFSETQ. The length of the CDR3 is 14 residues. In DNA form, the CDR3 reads TGCGCCAGCAGCCCGGACGGGAGAGATCAGCCCCAGCATTTT. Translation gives CASSPDGRDQPQHF. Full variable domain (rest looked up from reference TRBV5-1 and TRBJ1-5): KAGVTQTPRYLIKTRGQQVTLSCSPISGHRSVSWYQQTPGQGLQFLFEYFSETQRNKGNFPGRFSGRQFSNSRSEMNVSTLELGDSALYLCASSPDGRDQPQHFGDGTRLSIL.

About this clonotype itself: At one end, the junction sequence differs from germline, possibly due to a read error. CDR3 sequence (DNA): TGTGCCTGGTCCACGGCGACTGGAGCTTTCTTT. As protein: CAWSTATGAFF. The gene calls are TRBV30 and TRBJ1-1; D is undetermined. This CDR3 comprises 11 residues. Germline CDR1 and CDR2: GTSNPN and SVGIG (reference sequence).

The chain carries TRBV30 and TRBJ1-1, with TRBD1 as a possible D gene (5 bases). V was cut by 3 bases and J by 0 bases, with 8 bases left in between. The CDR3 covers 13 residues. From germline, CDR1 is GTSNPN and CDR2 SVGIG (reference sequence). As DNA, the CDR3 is TGTGCCTGGAGAGACAGTCTGAACACTGAAGCTTTCTTT. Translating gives CAWRDSLNTEAFF.

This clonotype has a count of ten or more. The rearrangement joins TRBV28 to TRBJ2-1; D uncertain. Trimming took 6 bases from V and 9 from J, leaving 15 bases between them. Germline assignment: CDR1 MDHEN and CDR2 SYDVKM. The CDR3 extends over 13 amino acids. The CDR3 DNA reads TGTGCCAGCAGGTTCGTCTCTAGTATTGAGCAGTTCTTC. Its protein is CASRFVSSIEQFF.

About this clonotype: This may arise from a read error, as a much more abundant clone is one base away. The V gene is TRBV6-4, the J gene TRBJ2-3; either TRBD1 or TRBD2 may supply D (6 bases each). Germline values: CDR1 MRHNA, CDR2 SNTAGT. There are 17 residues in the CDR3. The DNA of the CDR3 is TGTGCCAGCGGTGAAGCGCCCGGGGGCGGAGGCACAGATACGCAGTATTTT. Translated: CASGEAPGGGGTDTQYF.

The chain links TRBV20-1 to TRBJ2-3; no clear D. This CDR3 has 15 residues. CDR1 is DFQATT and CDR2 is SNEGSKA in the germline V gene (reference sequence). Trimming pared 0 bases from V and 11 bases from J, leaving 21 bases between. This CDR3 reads CSARDGVELNNEQYF. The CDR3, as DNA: TGCAGTGCTAGAGATGGAGTGGAGCTAAACAATGAGCAGTATTTT.

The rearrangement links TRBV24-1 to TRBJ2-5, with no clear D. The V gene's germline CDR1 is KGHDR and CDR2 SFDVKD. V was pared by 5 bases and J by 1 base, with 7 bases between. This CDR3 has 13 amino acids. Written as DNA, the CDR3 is TGTGCCACCAGTGCCCGACTCCAAGAGACCCAGTACTTC. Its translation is CATSARLQETQYF.

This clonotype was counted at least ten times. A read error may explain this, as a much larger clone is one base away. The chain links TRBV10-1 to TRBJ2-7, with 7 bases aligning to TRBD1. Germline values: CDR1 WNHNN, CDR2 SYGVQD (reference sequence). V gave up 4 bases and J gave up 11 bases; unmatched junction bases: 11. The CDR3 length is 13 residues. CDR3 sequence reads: CASSASTGAEKYF. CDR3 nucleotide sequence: TGCGCCAGCAGTGCCTCAACAGGGGCGGAAAAGTACTTC.

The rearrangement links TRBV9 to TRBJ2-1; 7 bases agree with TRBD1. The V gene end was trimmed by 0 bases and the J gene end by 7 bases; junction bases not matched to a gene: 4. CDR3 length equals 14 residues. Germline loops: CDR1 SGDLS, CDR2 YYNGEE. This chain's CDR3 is CASSVGTGGNEQFF. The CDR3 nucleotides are TGTGCCAGCAGCGTAGGGACAGGTGGGAATGAGCAGTTCTTC.

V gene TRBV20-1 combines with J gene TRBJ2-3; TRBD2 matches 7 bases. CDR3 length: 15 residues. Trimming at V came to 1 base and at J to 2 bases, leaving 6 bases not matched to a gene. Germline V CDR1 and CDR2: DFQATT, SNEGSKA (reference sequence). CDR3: CSARVGGSDTDTQYF. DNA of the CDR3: TGCAGTGCTAGAGTCGGGGGGTCGGACACAGATACGCAGTATTTT.

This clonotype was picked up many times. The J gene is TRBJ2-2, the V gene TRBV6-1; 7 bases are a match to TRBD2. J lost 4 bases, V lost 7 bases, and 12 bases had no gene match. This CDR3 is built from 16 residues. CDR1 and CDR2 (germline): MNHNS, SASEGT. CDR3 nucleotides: TGTGCCAGCAACAGGCTTATGGTAGCGGGCACCGGGGAGCTGTTTTTT. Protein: CASNRLMVAGTGELFF.